This T cell receptor (beta chain) was documented in a study of cytomegalovirus exposure and HLA in healthy donors. PCR was performed using 60 Vbeta and 13 Jbeta primers. The assay was immunoSEQ multiplex PCR, and TCRdb's table has in-frame clones only and misses some. The sample includes 100,000 to 150,000 clones, approximately 87% of them seen just once. Unrecorded immune exposure was likely among donors, who were nominally healthy when sampled. This clone was detected only a few times. Its antigen is undetermined. Study-wide results and limits: CMV antigen specificity of a few CMV-associated chains was confirmed in vitro. A later analysis linked a missense variant in DCLRE1C to the trimming of TCR beta V and J genes.

This CDR3 has 16 residues. Trimming at V came to 1 base and at J to 2 bases, leaving 3 bases not matched to a gene. Looked up from germline, CDR1 is SGHNT and CDR2 is YYREEE (reference sequence). Sequencing was done on a sample of PBMCs. The genes are TRBV5-4 and TRBJ2-3; 11 bases are shared with TRBD2. The receptor comes from a woman in her 30s in good health and CMV-seronegative. The CDR3 nucleotides are TGTGCCAGCAGCTTGTTAGCGGGGGGGTACACAGATACGCAGTATTTT. Amino acid sequence: CASSLLAGGYTDTQYF.